The 29 T cell receptor beta chains listed next were all sequenced from one sample in a study of T-cell reconstitution after alpha-beta-depleted transplantation in children. During its preparation, the TCRbeta library received unique molecular identifiers. TCRdb itself ran the PCR reads through MiXCR, one entry per CDR3 protein. The data contain around 600,000 distinct CDR3 sequences, roughly 17% of them singletons. This specimen consisted of PBMCs from the stem cell graft donor, obtained from the stem cell graft. The origin of the receptors is a human donor who donated a stem cell graft to a child with acute myeloid leukemia.

In its sample, this clonotype was seen many times. The V and J genes are TRBV20-1 and TRBJ1-1; D possibly corresponds to TRBD1 (6 bases). The CDR3 runs to 13 residues. Deletions cut 2 bases from V and 3 bases from J, with 10 bases between. Germline CDR1 is DFQATT and CDR2 is SNEGSKA (reference sequence). CDR3 loop: CSARPGADTEAFF. The CDR3 region has the DNA TGCAGTGCTAGACCAGGGGCGGACACTGAAGCTTTCTTT.

This clonotype was observed many times. The chain employs TRBV6-5 and TRBJ1-4; 9 bases are a match to TRBD1. V lost 6 bases and J lost 7; bases outside the gene matches: 6. The CDR3 covers 14 residues. Looked up from germline, CDR1 is MNHEY and CDR2 is SVGAGI. The CDR3 DNA is TGTGCCAGCAGGTCCGGGACAGGGCGTGAAAAACTGTTTTTT. It translates to CASRSGTGREKLFF.

Details on this clonotype: A read error may be the cause here, since a much bigger clone is one base away. V and J are TRBV7-6 and TRBJ2-1; TRBD1 might be the D (6 bases). Trimming took 5 bases from V and 5 from J, leaving 16 bases between them. The CDR3 totals 15 residues. The germline V gene has CDR1 SGHVS and CDR2 FNYEAQ. CDR3 loop: CASSPIQGLNNEQFF. In DNA, the CDR3 is TGTGCCAGCAGCCCCATACAGGGCTTGAACAATGAGCAGTTCTTC.

The chain uses TRBV7-8 and TRBJ1-2; a weak D match, TRBD1 (6 bases). The CDR3 covers 16 residues. With 5 bases removed from V and 2 bases from J, the gap between germline ends came to 18 bases. Germline values: CDR1 SGHVS, CDR2 FQNEAQ. CDR3 nucleotides: TGTGCCAGCAGCCCCCTTGAGGGGGGCAAAAACTATGGCTACACCTTC. Translated: CASSPLEGGKNYGYTF. The full variable domain, completed using reference TRBV7-8 and TRBJ1-2, is GAGVSQSPRYKVAKRGQDVALRCDPISGHVSLFWYQQALGQGPEFLTYFQNEAQLDKSGLPSDRFFAERPEGSVSTLKIQRTQQEDSAVYLCASSPLEGGKNYGYTFGSGTRLTVV.

This clonotype was counted many times. CDR3 nucleotides: TGTGCCAGCAATCCGGGCGGATATGAGCAGTTCTTC. Amino acids: CASNPGGYEQFF. This chain joins TRBV9 and TRBJ2-1; D remains ambiguous. V lost 6 bases, J lost 8 bases, and 12 bases lay in between. Germline V gene lookup returns CDR1 SGDLS and CDR2 YYNGEE. There are 12 residues in the CDR3.

This clonotype was counted many times. The J gene is TRBJ1-1, the V gene TRBV20-1; D is ambiguous. This CDR3 has 12 residues. Between the trimmed V and J ends, which lost 7 bases and 0 bases, there was a span of 9 bases. Germline V CDR1 and CDR2: DFQATT, SNEGSKA (reference sequence). In nucleotides, the CDR3 is TGCAGTGTTGAGGGCTTGAACACTGAAGCTTTCTTT. This gives the protein CSVEGLNTEAFF.

This clonotype was counted many times. This chain uses TRBV20-1 with TRBJ1-5; TRBD1 agrees at 7 bases. Per the germline V gene, CDR1 is DFQATT and CDR2 is SNEGSKA (reference sequence). V dropped 6 bases and J dropped 0; count of bases not matched to a gene: 8. The CDR3 has 15 amino acids. In DNA form, the CDR3 reads TGCAGTGCCCAGGGACAGCCTTATAGCAATCAGCCCCAGCATTTT. Its translation: CSAQGQPYSNQPQHF.

This clonotype was recorded a few times. The chain carries TRBV5-1 and TRBJ2-1; 14 bases fit TRBD2. The germline CDR1 and CDR2 sequences are SGHRS and YFSETQ. J was trimmed by 0 bases and V by 3 bases; bases with no gene match: 2. The CDR3 is made up of 17 amino acids. CDR3 DNA sequence: TGCGCCAGCAGCTGGGGGACTAGCGGGAGCTCCTACAATGAGCAGTTCTTC. It translates to CASSWGTSGSSYNEQFF.

This clonotype was found a few times. The chain is built from TRBV4-1 and TRBJ2-1; the D is unclear. The CDR3 covers 15 residues. Trimming shortened V by 1 base and J by 4 bases, and 11 bases separated the two germline ends. Germline V gene sequence: CDR1 MGHRA, CDR2 YSYEKL. For the CDR3, the DNA is TGCGCCAGCAGCCAAGTATCCCAGGAATACAATGAGCAGTTCTTC. Its protein product is CASSQVSQEYNEQFF.

This clonotype was recorded at least ten times. The V call is TRBV7-2, the J call TRBJ2-1, with D tentatively TRBD1 (6 bases). Trimming stripped 0 bases from V and 13 bases from J, with 13 bases between. The CDR3 runs 13 residues. Per the germline V gene, CDR1 is SGHTA and CDR2 is FQGNSA. In DNA form, the CDR3 reads TGTGCCAGCAGCTTAGCGCCGACAGGCGGCCAGTTCTTC. Its translation is CASSLAPTGGQFF.

This clonotype was picked up many times. The V gene is TRBV20-1, the J gene TRBJ2-1; 14 positions match TRBD2. With V trimmed by 5 bases and J by 1 base, 10 bases remained unmatched. This CDR3 has 18 amino acids. Germline assignment: CDR1 DFQATT and CDR2 SNEGSKA (reference sequence). This chain's CDR3 is CSADGLAGGGRSYNEQFF. CDR3 sequence (DNA): TGCAGTGCTGACGGACTAGCGGGGGGAGGGAGATCCTACAATGAGCAGTTCTTC.

The chain recombines TRBV15 with TRBJ1-1, with a weak D call TRBD1 (5 bases). Germline CDR1 LNHNV, CDR2 YYDKDF (reference sequence). The V and J ends lost 0 bases and 3 bases respectively, with 17 bases between them. This CDR3 comprises 17 residues. The CDR3 nucleotides are TGTGCCACCAGCAGAGATCCCCCCAGGGTCGAGGACACTGAAGCTTTCTTT. Protein: CATSRDPPRVEDTEAFF.

The genes are TRBV25-1 and TRBJ2-7; no definite D call. V was clipped by 8 bases and J by 0 bases, with 11 bases between them. Germline assignment: CDR1 MGHDK and CDR2 SYGVNS. The CDR3 extends over 13 amino acids. CDR3 bases: TGTGCCAGCGTCGGACCGTTCTCCTACGAGCAGTACGTC. Protein product: CASVGPFSYEQYV.

There are many counts of this clonotype. J is TRBJ1-2 and V is TRBV7-2; D is unresolved. Germline CDR1 and CDR2: SGHTA and FQGNSA. The V end was cut by 8 bases, the J end by 4 bases, with 14 bases between. The CDR3 loop spans 13 amino acids. Here the CDR3 reads CASQLAVPYGYTF. CDR3 nucleotides: TGTGCCAGCCAGTTAGCAGTTCCCTATGGCTACACCTTC. The whole variable domain, remainder taken from reference TRBV7-2 and TRBJ1-2, is GAGVSQSPSNKVTEKGKDVELRCDPISGHTALYWYRQSLGQGLEFLIYFQGNSAPDKSGLPSDRFSAERTGGSVSTLTIQRTQQEDSAVYLCASQLAVPYGYTFGSGTRLTVV.

The rearrangement links TRBV20-1 to TRBJ1-3; tentative D call: TRBD1 (6 bases). Trimming cost V 6 bases and J 4 bases, with 13 bases left between them. This CDR3 is 13 amino acids long. Germline-derived CDR1 and CDR2 are DFQATT and SNEGSKA (reference sequence). This CDR3 reads CSAMDSDGNTIYF. The CDR3 region has the DNA TGCAGTGCCATGGACAGTGACGGAAACACCATATATTTT.

At least ten counts were recorded for this clonotype. V gene TRBV29-1 combines with J gene TRBJ2-1, with 9 bases identical to TRBD1. The CDR3 contains 15 residues. Germline V gene lookup returns CDR1 SQVTM and CDR2 ANQGSEA. Unmatched junction bases numbered 9, after V lost 4 bases and J lost 5 bases. In DNA form, the CDR3 reads TGCAGCGTTGTATCCGGGACAGGGACACACAATGAGCAGTTCTTC. As protein: CSVVSGTGTHNEQFF.

This clonotype showed up just a few times. This sequence joins TRBV7-2 and TRBJ2-5, with D unresolved. Germline assignment: CDR1 SGHTA and CDR2 FQGNSA. This CDR3 region has 15 residues. Trimming left V 0 bases short and J 1 base short, with 9 bases between. CDR3: CASSLARISQETQYF. CDR3 nucleotide sequence: TGTGCCAGCAGCTTAGCCCGGATTAGCCAAGAGACCCAGTACTTC. Supplemented by reference TRBV7-2 and TRBJ2-5, the full variable domain reads GAGVSQSPSNKVTEKGKDVELRCDPISGHTALYWYRQSLGQGLEFLIYFQGNSAPDKSGLPSDRFSAERTGGSVSTLTIQRTQQEDSAVYLCASSLARISQETQYFGPGTRLLVL.

This clonotype has at least ten counts. The J gene is TRBJ1-5, the V gene TRBV12-3 or TRBV12-4; the D is unclear. The CDR3 consists of 14 residues. Trimming removed 3 bases at V and 4 bases at J, with 10 bases between. This CDR3 is CASSLDWVNQPQHF. For the CDR3, the DNA is TGTGCCAGCAGTTTGGATTGGGTGAATCAGCCCCAGCATTTT.

V and J are TRBV6-5 and TRBJ2-5; D is possibly TRBD1 or TRBD2 (5 bases each). The CDR3 length is 15 residues. The germline V gene encodes CDR1 MNHEY and CDR2 SVGAGI. V shed 0 bases and J shed 5 bases, with 13 bases lying between them. This CDR3 reads CASSYSRDLMETQYF. The CDR3 bases are TGTGCCAGCAGTTACTCCCGGGACCTAATGGAGACCCAGTACTTC.

This clonotype has just a few counts. The V gene is TRBV4-1, the J gene TRBJ1-1; maybe TRBD1 (6 bases). Germline CDR1 and CDR2: MGHRA and YSYEKL. The V end was cut by 0 bases, the J end by 0 bases, with 8 bases between. The CDR3 totals 15 residues. CDR3 region: CASSQEYRVNTEAFF. CDR3 DNA sequence: TGCGCCAGCAGCCAAGAATACAGGGTGAACACTGAAGCTTTCTTT.

The rearrangement uses TRBV12-3 or TRBV12-4 and TRBJ2-2; 10 bases are a match to TRBD1. J gave up 0 bases and V 10 bases, and 14 bases lay outside the gene matches. The CDR3 has 18 amino acids. CDR3 DNA sequence: TGTGCCATCAGCCGACAGGGGGCCACTAAAGCGAACACCGGGGAGCTGTTTTTT. Amino acids: CAISRQGATKANTGELFF.

The chain joins TRBV12-3 or TRBV12-4 to TRBJ2-2; the match to TRBD2 covers 8 bases. V lost 5 bases and J lost 5; bases outside the gene matches: 10. The CDR3 runs 16 residues. CDR3 bases: TGTGCCAGCAGTCCCCCGGGGGGGATCGGGACCGGGGAGCTGTTTTTT. Residues: CASSPPGGIGTGELFF.

This chain links TRBV7-8 with TRBJ2-5, with no clear D. In germline, CDR1 is SGHVS, CDR2 FQNEAQ. The CDR3 length is 13 residues. Trimming removed 4 bases from V and 1 base from J, with 7 bases in between. The CDR3 spells CASSSQIQETQYF. CDR3 nucleotide sequence: TGTGCCAGCAGCTCCCAGATCCAAGAGACCCAGTACTTC.

This clonotype was observed a few times. The chain combines TRBV15 with TRBJ1-5; D perhaps matches TRBD1 (6 bases). The V end lost 6 bases, the J end lost 4 bases, and 7 bases lay between the germline ends. CDR3 length equals 12 residues. Germline CDR1 is LNHNV and CDR2 is YYDKDF (reference sequence). CDR3 sequence reads: CATRDSNQPQHF. For the CDR3, the DNA is TGTGCCACCAGGGACAGTAATCAGCCCCAGCATTTT. The full variable domain, rest sourced from reference TRBV15 and TRBJ1-5, is DAMVIQNPRYQVTQFGKPVTLSCSQTLNHNVMYWYQQKSSQAPKLLFHYYDKDFNNEADTPDNFQSRRPNTSFCFLDIRSPGLGDTAMYLCATRDSNQPQHFGDGTRLSIL.

This clonotype was recorded at least ten times. The chain carries TRBV5-6 and TRBJ1-1; no firm D call. CDR1 is SGHDT and CDR2 is YYEEEE in the germline V gene. The CDR3 has 14 residues. V lost 0 bases to trimming and J lost 7 bases, with 13 bases between them. The CDR3 DNA reads as TGTGCCAGCAGCTTGGTAATTCAGAGGAATGAAGCTTTCTTT. As protein: CASSLVIQRNEAFF.

This clonotype was observed a handful of times. The rearrangement uses TRBV20-1 and TRBJ1-6, with 7 nucleotides matching TRBD1. CDR1 is DFQATT, CDR2 SNEGSKA, per germline (reference sequence). CDR3 length: 13 residues. V shed 4 bases and J 9 bases; nucleotides not matched to a gene: 6. CDR3 region: CSATQGVGSPLHF. The CDR3 coding sequence is TGCAGTGCTACGCAGGGGGTCGGTTCACCCCTCCACTTT.

This clonotype showed up many times. The chain carries TRBV29-1 and TRBJ2-5, with 9 bases fitting TRBD1. CDR1 and CDR2 from the germline V gene are SQVTM and ANQGSEA. This CDR3 spans 14 amino acids. J lost 1 base, V lost 4 bases, and 4 bases had no gene match. As DNA, the CDR3 is TGCAGCGTTGCCGGGACAGGGCCCCAAGAGACCCAGTACTTC. This gives the protein CSVAGTGPQETQYF.

At least ten counts were recorded for this clonotype. The chain combines TRBV10-3 with TRBJ1-6, with a possible D match to TRBD1 (6 bases). Trimming cost V 0 bases and J 8 bases, with 11 bases left between them. CDR1 ENHRY and CDR2 SYGVKD come from the germline V gene. The CDR3 totals 15 residues. In nucleotides, the CDR3 is TGTGCCATCAGTGAGTCAGGGGGATGGGATTCACCCCTCCACTTT. Translation: CAISESGGWDSPLHF.

This clonotype was seen a handful of times. This chain uses TRBV4-3 with TRBJ2-1; D unclear. V lost 2 bases to trimming and J lost 6 bases, with 14 bases between them. This CDR3 region has 15 residues. CDR1 and CDR2 from the germline V gene are LGHNA and YSLEER. The CDR3 loop reads CASSQSWAEGNEQFF. CDR3 coding DNA: TGCGCCAGCAGCCAATCGTGGGCCGAAGGCAATGAGCAGTTCTTC.